What follows describes a single TCR beta chain. As yet, its antigen is unknown. The data were obtained in a study of CD8+ T cells in alopecia areata. Study outcomes and limitations: In lesional scalp, particularly from alopecia totalis/universalis, clonality was higher than in normal scalp. Sequence data from scalp samples additionally include resident alphabeta T cells of normal skin.

In each case, RNA was isolated and then reverse transcribed into cDNA as the sequencing template. Method: immunoSEQ multiplex PCR; TCRdb's copy keeps in-frame clones and lacks some. The top ten clones hold about 40% of a sample with about 150,000 clones, about three fifths of them seen once. This CDR3 contains 13 residues. V lost 1 base, J lost 6 bases, and 7 bases lay in between. The V gene's germline CDR1 is SGHRS and CDR2 YFSETQ. This chain links TRBV5-1 with TRBJ2-2; no definite D call. The sequenced sample was CD8+ T cells sorted from blood. This TCR came from a human donor in good health. DNA of the CDR3: TGCGCCAGCAGCTTGTCGATTGCCGGGGAGCTGTTTTTT. Translation: CASSLSIAGELFF.